This entry features one T cell receptor beta chain sequence. CDR3 length: 14 residues. Trimming shortened V by 3 bases and J by 7 bases, and 13 bases separated the two germline ends. Looked up from germline, CDR1 is MNHEY and CDR2 is SMNVEV (reference sequence). The source of the sample is a study of blood T cell repertoires in COVID-19. Study-level information: Acute-phase and convalescent COVID-19 samples originated in the United States, Italy and Spain.

Some clones are missing from TCRdb's copy, which holds only in-frame ones; the method was immunoSEQ multiplex PCR. The sample has 70,000 or so clones; roughly 79% are singletons. This receptor was identified in a human donor in a cohort sampled during active COVID-19. The chain recombines TRBV27 with TRBJ2-1, with D maybe TRBD2 (7 bases). Specimen: peripheral blood. As DNA, the CDR3 is TGTGCCAGCAGTTTCGCGGGGGCGCTGAATGAGCAGTTCTTC. Amino acid sequence: CASSFAGALNEQFF.